Shown below are 16 T cell receptor beta chains from a single sample sequenced in a study of blood T cell repertoires in COVID-19. Sequencing used immunoSEQ multiplex PCR; TCRdb keeps in-frame clones, though not all of them. The repertoire holds approximately 400,000 clones, roughly nine tenths seen once, with more than 0.85% in the top ten. The sequenced sample was PBMCs or T cells enriched from blood (not recorded which). The receptors originated from a woman in her 40s who had been exposed to COVID-19.

This clone was seen just once. As DNA, the CDR3 is TGTGCCAGCAGTACCCGACTAGCGGGAGTTGGGGGCAATGAGCAGTTCTTC. As protein: CASSTRLAGVGGNEQFF. The V and J genes are TRBV6-2 or TRBV6-3 and TRBJ2-1, with TRBD2 matching over 12 bases. With V trimmed by 5 bases and J by 6 bases, 11 bases remained unmatched. The CDR3 has 17 residues. CDR1 and CDR2 (germline): MNHEY, SVGEGT.

The chain has TRBV6-1 and TRBJ1-5, with a tentative D call TRBD1 (6 bases). The V end was cut by 7 bases, the J end by 6 bases, with 19 bases between. The CDR3 contains 15 residues. From germline, CDR1 is MNHNS and CDR2 SASEGT. The CDR3 region is CASTLRDTERQPQHF. The CDR3 DNA is TGTGCCAGCACCCTCCGGGACACCGAACGTCAGCCCCAGCATTTT.

The rearrangement uses TRBV18 and TRBJ1-1; tentatively, D is TRBD1 (5 bases). V lost 6 bases and J 1 base, leaving 12 bases between the germline ends. Germline V lookup: CDR1 KGHSH, CDR2 LQKENI. The CDR3 length is 14 residues. The CDR3: CASSRSRENTEAFF. In DNA, the CDR3 is TGTGCCAGCTCGCGTAGCAGGGAGAACACTGAAGCTTTCTTT.

The J gene is TRBJ2-1, the V gene TRBV19, with TRBD1 matching 10 bases. The CDR3 length is 14 residues. The V gene end was trimmed by 6 bases and the J gene end by 1 base; junction bases not matched to a gene: 0. Germline V CDR1 and CDR2: LNHDA, SQIVND (reference sequence). The CDR3 DNA reads TGTGCCAGTAGGGGACAGGGGTCCTACAATGAGCAGTTCTTC. This sequence encodes CASRGQGSYNEQFF.

The chain carries TRBV5-4 and TRBJ2-3; 7 nucleotides agree with TRBD2. The CDR3 extends over 17 amino acids. Germline values: CDR1 SGHNT, CDR2 YYREEE (reference sequence). After removal of 3 bases from V and 6 bases from J, the junction contained 16 bases not matched to a gene. The CDR3 loop is CASSWRGTHVGFDTQYF. CDR3 sequence (DNA): TGTGCCAGCAGCTGGCGGGGGACCCACGTTGGGTTCGATACGCAGTATTTT.

A word on this clone: The junction departs from the called germline gene at one end, perhaps through a read error. The chain uses TRBV5-4 and TRBJ1-2; a possible D gene is TRBD1 (5 bases). The CDR3 is made up of 13 amino acids. Germline V gene data show CDR1 as SGHNT and CDR2 as YYREEE (reference sequence). The CDR3 region has the DNA TGTGCCAGCAGCTTACCCCCGACAGAAGTCTTCTTCTTC. Protein product: CASSLPPTEVFFF.

In DNA form, the CDR3 reads TGTGCCAGCAGCGCGGGACTAGCCCAGGGTAACGAGCAGTACTTC. Protein: CASSAGLAQGNEQYF. The chain joins TRBV11-2 to TRBJ2-7; 9 bases are a match to TRBD2. The CDR3 runs 15 residues. Losses at the gene ends were 5 bases for V and 5 bases for J; bases not matched to a gene: 10. Per the germline V gene, CDR1 is SGHAT and CDR2 is FQNNGV.

The chain recombines TRBV13 with TRBJ2-1, with D perhaps TRBD1 (6 bases). CDR1 and CDR2 (germline): PRHDT, FYEKMQ (reference sequence). The CDR3 has 12 residues. V lost 9 bases and J 10 bases, leaving 16 bases between the germline ends. CDR3 protein: CASDMQGREQFF. The CDR3 DNA follows: TGTGCCAGTGATATGCAGGGGCGCGAGCAGTTCTTC.

This rearrangement joins TRBV13 to TRBJ2-1, with TRBD2 matching over 12 bases. This CDR3 region has 15 residues. The V segment lost 4 bases and the J segment 8 bases; nucleotides outside the gene matches: 6. Germline V CDR1 and CDR2: PRHDT, FYEKMQ (reference sequence). The CDR3 region is CASSWSGLAGHEQFF. In DNA, the CDR3 is TGTGCCAGCAGCTGGTCCGGACTAGCGGGGCATGAGCAGTTCTTC.

J is TRBJ2-7 and V is TRBV11-1; D possibly corresponds to TRBD2 (6 bases). CDR1 and CDR2 (germline): SGHAT, FQDESV (reference sequence). The V end lost 6 bases, the J end lost 0 bases, and 12 bases lay between the germline ends. This CDR3 contains 14 residues. CDR3 nucleotide sequence: TGTGCCAGCAGATTTGGAGGGAGCTCCTACGAGCAGTACTTC. Translation gives CASRFGGSSYEQYF.

The chain links TRBV5-4 to TRBJ2-2; D remains ambiguous. The CDR3 sequence is 14 residues long. CDR1 is SGHNT, CDR2 YYREEE, per germline (reference sequence). V was trimmed by 4 bases and J by 6 bases, leaving 13 bases between them. CDR3 DNA sequence: TGTGCCAGCAGCCCTGTCCGTGGGCCCGGGGAGCTGTTTTTT. Translated: CASSPVRGPGELFF.

The DNA for the CDR3 is TGTGCCAGCAGCTGGGGACTCGGGGAGTCCTACGAGCAGTACTTC. The encoded protein is CASSWGLGESYEQYF. V usage is TRBV5-5 and J usage is TRBJ2-7, with D possibly being TRBD2 (6 bases). Trimming shortened V by 3 bases and J by 1 base, and 14 bases separated the two germline ends. CDR1 and CDR2 (germline): SGHKS, YYEKEE (reference sequence). This CDR3 comprises 15 residues.

The chain combines TRBV3-1 (or the pseudogene TRBV3-2) with TRBJ2-1, with 8 bases lining up with TRBD2. This CDR3 is 14 amino acids long. CDR1 and CDR2 from the germline V gene are LGHDT and YNNKEL (reference sequence). V dropped 6 bases and J dropped 8; count of bases not matched to a gene: 9. CDR3 sequence reads: CASSRKRELDEQFF. The CDR3, as DNA: TGTGCCAGCAGTCGGAAGCGGGAGCTTGATGAGCAGTTCTTC.

The rearrangement joins TRBV6-1 to TRBJ1-2; D is unresolved. CDR3 length equals 14 residues. Germline CDR1 MNHNS, CDR2 SASEGT. The ends were cut back, 1 base at V and 4 bases at J, with 10 bases in the middle. The CDR3: CASSEGGDGYGYTF. CDR3 nucleotides: TGTGCCAGCAGTGAAGGCGGGGATGGCTATGGCTACACCTTC.

V and J are TRBV7-9 and TRBJ1-1, with 7 positions matching TRBD1. This CDR3 is 15 amino acids long. CDR1 is SEHNR and CDR2 is FQNEAQ in the germline V gene (reference sequence). The junction had 13 bases not matched to a gene; V was cut back by 5 bases and J by 7 bases. CDR3 coding DNA: TGTGCCAGCAGCGTAATGGGGACAGTTGGGAGTGAAGCTTTCTTT. It translates to CASSVMGTVGSEAFF.

CDR3 sequence reads: CATSDFLAGGETGELFF. The CDR3 nucleotides are TGTGCCACCAGTGATTTTTTAGCGGGAGGCGAAACCGGGGAGCTGTTTTTT. The rearrangement uses TRBV24-1 and TRBJ2-2; 10 nucleotides align to TRBD2. The CDR3 is 17 residues long. Trimming took 1 base from V and 5 from J; bases not matched to a gene: 6. The germline gives CDR1 KGHDR, CDR2 SFDVKD.